Listed below are T cell receptor beta chains from one sample, sequenced in a study of blood T cell repertoires in COVID-19. Measured with immunoSEQ multiplex PCR; TCRdb has only the in-frame clones, and not every one. Of about 88,000 clones in the sample, about 85% are singletons; the top ten hold roughly 15%. The sample taken for sequencing was peripheral blood. The source of these receptors is a male donor with acute or convalescent COVID-19. The CDR3 runs from the conserved cysteine through the conserved F or W. Each record gives: J gene, clone size, V gene, D gene, CDR3 protein, CDR3 DNA. The D gene is left open where the match is weak. Clone size is shown for a subset of rows, as once, few, many or a class of expanded clone.

>TRBJ1-5|.|TRBV21-1|.
CASSKGGEGNQPQHF
TGTGCCAGCAGCAAAGGAGGGGAGGGGAATCAGCCCCAGCATTTT
>TRBJ2-7|.|TRBV27|TRBD2
CASRGGLSYEQYF
TGTGCCAGCCGCGGGGGGCTCTCCTACGAGCAGTACTTC
>TRBJ1-1|.|TRBV19|TRBD1
CASSMTGAMNTEAFF
TGTGCCAGTAGTATGACAGGGGCTATGAACACTGAAGCTTTCTTT
>TRBJ2-5|.|TRBV9|TRBD2
CASSVVASGSETQYF
TGTGCCAGCAGCGTAGTGGCTAGCGGCTCTGAGACCCAGTACTTC
>TRBJ1-1|.|TRBV18|.
CASSVQGNTEAFF
TGTGCCAGCTCAGTACAGGGGAACACTGAAGCTTTCTTT
>TRBJ1-5|.|TRBV30|.
CAWTLAGRTENQPQHF
TGTGCCTGGACTCTAGCCGGTCGGACAGAGAATCAGCCCCAGCATTTT
>TRBJ1-2|few|TRBV5-4|TRBD1
CASSYGQGASGYTF
TGTGCCAGCAGCTATGGACAGGGGGCGTCTGGCTACACCTTC
>TRBJ2-3|.|TRBV9|.
CASSVVQGTLDTQYF
TGTGCCAGCAGCGTAGTACAGGGGACTCTAGATACGCAGTATTTT
>TRBJ2-5|.|TRBV5-1|TRBD1
CASSLGQGETQYF
TGCGCCAGCAGCCTGGGACAGGGAGAGACCCAGTACTTC
>TRBJ1-1|.|TRBV29-1|.
CSVAHHGNTEAFF
TGCAGCGTAGCGCACCACGGGAACACTGAAGCTTTCTTT
>TRBJ2-7|.|TRBV6-6|.
CASRKTGRAAEEQYF
TGTGCCAGCAGAAAAACCGGCCGGGCAGCGGAAGAGCAGTACTTC
>TRBJ1-1|.|TRBV28|TRBD1
CASSRQGGSTEAFF
TGTGCCAGCAGTCGACAGGGTGGGTCCACTGAAGCTTTCTTT
>TRBJ2-3|.|TRBV18|TRBD1
CASSGTAREDTQYF
TGTGCCAGCTCGGGGACAGCCCGTGAGGATACGCAGTATTTT
>TRBJ1-5|.|TRBV24-1|TRBD1
CATSDSRDRGRRGNQPQHF
TGTGCCACCAGTGATTCCCGGGACAGGGGTCGGCGGGGCAATCAGCCCCAGCATTTT
>TRBJ2-3|.|TRBV10-2|TRBD2
CASRNGRLGNTQYF
TGCGCCAGCAGGAACGGGAGGCTCGGGAATACGCAGTATTTT
>TRBJ2-4|.|TRBV5-5|.
CASSLAGVDIQYF
TGTGCCAGCAGCTTGGCCGGTGTGGACATTCAGTACTTC
>TRBJ2-1|.|TRBV4-1|TRBD2
CASSQVSVLAGASYNEQFF
TGCGCCAGCAGCCAAGTATCCGTGCTAGCGGGGGCATCCTACAATGAGCAGTTCTTC
>TRBJ1-3|once|TRBV5-1|.
CASSLGHSGNTIYF
TGCGCCAGCAGCTTGGGGCACTCTGGAAACACCATATATTTT
>TRBJ1-4|.|TRBV2|.
CADSTQTNEKLFF
TGTGCCGACTCTACCCAAACTAATGAAAAACTGTTTTTT
>TRBJ2-5|.|TRBV5-1|TRBD2
CASSLALGTSKETQYF
TGCGCCAGCAGCTTGGCCCTCGGGACTAGCAAAGAGACCCAGTACTTC
>TRBJ2-7|.|TRBV19|.
CASSSRHFGNHEQYF
TGTGCCAGTAGTTCCAGACACTTTGGAAACCACGAGCAGTACTTC
>TRBJ2-3|.|TRBV28|TRBD1
CASSMGQTDTQYF
TGTGCCAGCAGTATGGGACAGACGGATACGCAGTATTTT
>TRBJ1-6|.|TRBV28|TRBD1
CASSLGGQGVRSPLHF
TGTGCCAGCAGTTTAGGTGGGCAGGGGGTCCGATCACCCCTCCACTTT